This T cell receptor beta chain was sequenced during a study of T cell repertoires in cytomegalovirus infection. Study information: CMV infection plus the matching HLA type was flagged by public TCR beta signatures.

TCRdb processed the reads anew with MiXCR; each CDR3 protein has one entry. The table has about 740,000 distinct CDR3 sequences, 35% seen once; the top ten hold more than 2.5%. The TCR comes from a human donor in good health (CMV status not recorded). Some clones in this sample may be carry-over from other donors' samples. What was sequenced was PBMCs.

CDR3 in DNA: TGTGCCAGCAGCTCAACGACTAGCGCAGGCACAGATACGCAGTATTTT. It encodes CASSSTTSAGTDTQYF. V is TRBV7-9 and J is TRBJ2-3; TRBD2 matches at 8 bases. Germline V gene sequence: CDR1 SEHNR, CDR2 FQNEAQ (reference sequence). Trimming took 4 bases from V and 1 from J; bases not matched to a gene: 7. This CDR3 has 16 residues.